A single sample gave rise to the 4 T cell receptor beta chains below, sequenced in a study of neurological immune-mediated disorders. TCRdb re-called the 5' RACE reads with MiXCR, one entry per CDR3 protein. The repertoire holds approximately 40,000 distinct CDR3 sequences, with 3.5% to 4% as singletons. The sequencing sample was made of PBMCs. The receptors were sampled from a young man with multiple sclerosis.

This clonotype was observed many times. The rearrangement uses TRBV20-1 and TRBJ2-3; 10 nucleotides agree with TRBD2. CDR1 DFQATT and CDR2 SNEGSKA come from the germline V gene (reference sequence). Trimming took 2 bases from V and 1 from J; bases not matched to a gene: 6. The CDR3 sequence is 16 residues long. The chain's CDR3 is CSARRGLAQRTDTQYF. DNA of the CDR3: TGCAGTGCTAGACGGGGACTAGCGCAGCGCACAGATACGCAGTATTTT.

This clonotype has at least ten counts. The chain employs TRBV29-1 and TRBJ2-5; the match to TRBD2 covers 8 bases. V shed 3 bases, J shed 2 bases, and the junction held 8 bases outside the gene matches. The CDR3 is made up of 15 amino acids. CDR1 is SQVTM, CDR2 ANQGSEA, per germline. In DNA, the CDR3 is TGCAGCGTTGATCGAACTAGCGGTTTTCAAGAGACCCAGTACTTC. Translated: CSVDRTSGFQETQYF.

This clonotype was seen ten or more times. The V call is TRBV29-1, the J call TRBJ1-2, with D tentatively TRBD1 (6 bases). The CDR3 spans 11 residues. V was pared by 3 bases and J by 4 bases, with 6 bases between. Germline V gene sequence: CDR1 SQVTM, CDR2 ANQGSEA. The CDR3 reads CSVDRGYGYTF. For the CDR3, the DNA is TGCAGCGTTGACAGGGGCTATGGCTACACCTTC.

This clonotype was found many times. The chain joins TRBV5-1 to TRBJ1-1; 9 bases map to TRBD1. V lost 5 bases, J lost 0 bases, and 8 bases stayed unmatched. CDR3 length equals 16 residues. CDR1 is SGHRS and CDR2 is YFSETQ in the germline V gene. CDR3 sequence: CASSLYRGQMNTEAFF. The CDR3 nucleotides are TGCGCCAGCAGTCTTTACAGGGGGCAAATGAACACTGAAGCTTTCTTT.